The clone carrying this T cell receptor (beta chain) occurred a few times. This specimen comes from a study of T cell repertoires in cytomegalovirus infection. Each CDR3 protein is one row after TCRdb ran MiXCR on the reads. Among around 450,000 distinct CDR3 sequences listed, roughly 31% were seen once. Trimming stripped 0 bases from V and 1 base from J, with 3 bases between. This CDR3 contains 13 residues. The germline CDR1 and CDR2 sequences are SEHNR and FQNEAQ (reference sequence). The sample taken for sequencing was PBMCs. The origin of this receptor is a human donor in good health (CMV status not recorded). Some clones in this sample may be carry-over from other donors' samples. The chain joins TRBV7-9 to TRBJ1-1; no definite D call. CDR3 in DNA: TGTGCCAGCAGCTTAGCGTGGAACACTGAAGCTTTCTTT. Its protein product is CASSLAWNTEAFF.